The present entry profiles one T cell receptor (beta chain) with its context. The CDR3 covers 15 residues. Trimming cost V 5 bases and J 0 bases, with 10 bases left between them. Per the germline V gene, CDR1 is LNHDA and CDR2 is SQIVND (reference sequence). This sample stems from a study of blood T cell repertoires in COVID-19. At the level of the study: Acute-phase and convalescent COVID-19 samples originated in the United States, Italy and Spain. T cells, B-cell-depleted T cells, or PBMCs provided the cDNA or gDNA that served as material.

How the authors handled the data: Estimation of nucleated cell counts relied on the amplification of reference gene primers. Some clones are missing from TCRdb's copy, which holds only in-frame ones; the method was immunoSEQ multiplex PCR. V and J calls and clone size are as listed in that table; D and trimming were resolved from the DNA. The repertoire holds hundreds of thousands of clones, with approximately 82% as singletons. The chain recombines TRBV19 with TRBJ2-2; possible D gene TRBD1, 7 bases. The origin of this receptor is a man older than 75 with acute or convalescent COVID-19. Sequencing input: peripheral blood. CDR3 nucleotides: TGTGCCAGTAGTCAGGGGGGCACGAACACCGGGGAGCTGTTTTTT. Its translation: CASSQGGTNTGELFF.